Here is one T cell receptor (beta chain) with its context. Measured with immunoSEQ multiplex PCR; TCRdb has only the in-frame clones, and not every one. In the table there are about 62,000 clones, around 87% of which are singletons. This entry belongs to a study of technical replicates of blood from a few donors. The CDR3 is 13 amino acids. Germline CDR1 reads LNHDA; CDR2 reads SQIVND (reference sequence). V lost 4 bases and J lost 6, with 12 bases in between. This clonotype was sampled from a human donor in good health. Some clones in this sample may be carry-over from other donors' samples. This sequence joins TRBV19 and TRBJ1-2; D perhaps matches TRBD1 (5 bases). The sample was PBMCs. CDR3: CASSTAGRHGYTF. As DNA, the CDR3 is TGTGCCAGTAGTACGGCGGGACGCCATGGCTACACCTTC.